This T cell receptor (beta chain) was documented in a study of blood T cell repertoires in COVID-19. Study-wide context: The United States, Italy and Spain supplied acute and convalescent COVID-19 samples.

The assay was immunoSEQ multiplex PCR, and TCRdb's table has in-frame clones only and misses some. The sample records roughly 300,000 clones, roughly 89% being singletons. Trimming left V 2 bases short and J 0 bases short, with 14 bases between. From germline, CDR1 is MGHRA and CDR2 YSYEKL. This CDR3 spans 17 amino acids. The sequence derives from a woman in her twenties or thirties with COVID-19, enrolled during active disease. Sequencing used peripheral blood. The gene calls are TRBV4-1 and TRBJ2-1, with D tentatively TRBD2 (5 bases). CDR3 sequence: CASSQKSGIHSYNEQFF. The DNA of the CDR3 is TGCGCCAGCAGCCAAAAGTCGGGAATTCACTCCTACAATGAGCAGTTCTTC.